These T cell receptor beta chains were read from a single sample in a study of CD8 T cells in ankylosing spondylitis. TCRdb called the 5' RACE reads again in MiXCR, with one record for every CDR3 protein. The sample has roughly 160,000 distinct CDR3 sequences; approximately 9.9% are singletons. Material for sequencing was blood, either unsorted or a sorted T cell fraction (not recorded which). The receptors derive from a female donor with ankylosing spondylitis or in good health (not recorded which). CDR3s include the opening cysteine and the closing phenylalanine or tryptophan. The order of the fields is V gene, D gene, J gene, clone size, CDR3 DNA, CDR3 protein. A D gene is named only where the DNA matches it firmly. Clone sizes are given selectively: once, few, many, or a class where the clone is expanded.

TRBV7-2,TRBD1,TRBJ2-5,NA,TGTGCCAGCAGCTTTGGGACAGCCGAGACCCAGTACTTC,CASSFGTAETQYF
TRBV7-6,TRBD1,TRBJ1-5,many,TGTGCCAGCAGCACAGGGGGTCAGCCCCAGCATTTT,CASSTGGQPQHF
TRBV7-9,NA,TRBJ1-1,few,TGTGCCAGCAGCTTAGCGTCTGGGACTAACACTGAAGCTTTCTTT,CASSLASGTNTEAFF
TRBV6-1,NA,TRBJ2-7,NA,TGTGCCAGCACCCCGGGAGACGCCTACGAGCAGTACTTC,CASTPGDAYEQYF
TRBV12-3/TRBV12-4,NA,TRBJ1-5,NA,TGTGCCAGCAGTTTAGCGTCTCACGGTTTTCAGCCCCAGCATTTT,CASSLASHGFQPQHF
TRBV7-9,NA,TRBJ2-1,many,TGTGCCAGCAGCTTAGAGGGGCCGTACAATGAGCAGTTCTTC,CASSLEGPYNEQFF
TRBV4-3,NA,TRBJ1-1,many,TGCGCCAGCAGCCGGGAGGGCGGCACTGAAGCTTTCTTT,CASSREGGTEAFF
TRBV4-2,NA,TRBJ1-2,NA,TGTGCCAGCAGCCAAGTTCCGGGAGGCTCGTATGGCTACACCTTC,CASSQVPGGSYGYTF
TRBV2,TRBD1,TRBJ2-2,NA,TGTACCAGCAGTTTTAACAGGGGGCGTGGGTTGAACACCGGGGAGCTGTTTTTT,CTSSFNRGRGLNTGELFF
TRBV7-2,NA,TRBJ2-7,many,TGTGCCAGCAGCTTTGGGGCGGGCACCTACGAGCAGTACTTC,CASSFGAGTYEQYF
TRBV12-3/TRBV12-4,TRBD1,TRBJ2-5,NA,TGTGCCAGCAGTTTAGGACAGGGGGCCCAGTACTTC,CASSLGQGAQYF
TRBV12-3/TRBV12-4,TRBD1,TRBJ1-5,few,TGTGCCAGCAGCACAGGGGGCTTCAATCAGCCCCAGCATTTT,CASSTGGFNQPQHF
TRBV7-2,NA,TRBJ2-3,NA,TGTGCCAGCAGCTCCCTTAGAGGGAACACAGATACGCAGTATTTT,CASSSLRGNTDTQYF
TRBV4-2,NA,TRBJ1-2,few,TGTGCCAGCAGCCAAGAGTCTGCCCGCCCGAACTATGGCTACACCTTC,CASSQESARPNYGYTF
TRBV6-2/TRBV6-3,NA,TRBJ2-2,NA,TGTGCCAGCAGCCGCAGCCCCGGGGAGCTGTTTTTT,CASSRSPGELFF
TRBV6-2/TRBV6-3,TRBD1,TRBJ1-5,few,TGTGCCAGCAGTTGGGACAGGTCCTTAACTCATAGCAATCAGCCCCAGCATTTT,CASSWDRSLTHSNQPQHF
TRBV20-1,NA,TRBJ2-1,few,TGCAGTGCTAGAGTGGGTGGTGACTCCTACAATGAGCAGTTCTTC,CSARVGGDSYNEQFF
TRBV7-9,NA,TRBJ2-2,NA,TGTGCCAGCAGCGCTCCAGTCACCGGGGAGCTGTTTTTT,CASSAPVTGELFF
TRBV5-1,TRBD2,TRBJ2-1,few,TGCGCCAGCAGCTTGGGGGGCGGGAGGGCCGTGTACAATGAGCAGTTCTTC,CASSLGGGRAVYNEQFF
TRBV12-5,NA,TRBJ2-1,NA,TGTGCTAGTGGTTTGGGACCCCGGGGTGAGCAGTTCTTC,CASGLGPRGEQFF
TRBV6-1,TRBD2,TRBJ2-5,NA,TGTGCCAGCAGACCTCCCCCGGGACTAGCGGGAGCAGAGACCCAGTACTTC,CASRPPPGLAGAETQYF
TRBV19,NA,TRBJ1-1,NA,TGTGCCAGTCAAATTTTCCCAGGGAGCACTGAAGCTTTCTTT,CASQIFPGSTEAFF
TRBV29-1,TRBD2,TRBJ2-7,few,TGCAGCGTTAAAATGACTAGCGGTACCTACGAGCAGTACTTC,CSVKMTSGTYEQYF
TRBV18,NA,TRBJ2-5,NA,TGTGCCAGCTCACCCTATAGAAATAAGCAAGAGACCCAGTACTTC,CASSPYRNKQETQYF
TRBV7-6,NA,TRBJ2-7,many,TGTGCCAGCATTCCTAGCGTTGGAACCTACGAGCAGTACTTC,CASIPSVGTYEQYF
TRBV19,TRBD1,TRBJ1-5,NA,TGTGCCAGTAGTACAGGGACAGGGGAGTATCAGCCCCAGCATTTT,CASSTGTGEYQPQHF
TRBV12-3/TRBV12-4,TRBD1,TRBJ1-5,many,TGTGCCAGCAGGGACAGGGGTAATCAGCCCCAGCATTTT,CASRDRGNQPQHF
TRBV6-5,NA,TRBJ2-3,few,TGTGCCAGCAGTTACTCTTTTGGAGAGGATACGCAGTATTTT,CASSYSFGEDTQYF
TRBV10-3,NA,TRBJ2-3,NA,TGTGCCATCTTAGGCCAAGATACGCAGTATTTT,CAILGQDTQYF
TRBV29-1,TRBD1,TRBJ2-5,few,TGCAGCGCTACCGGGACAGGGGGTTTGGGAGAGACCCAGTACTTC,CSATGTGGLGETQYF
TRBV11-2,NA,TRBJ2-5,NA,TGTGCCAGGAGCCTAAGACTGGAGACCCAGTACTTC,CARSLRLETQYF
TRBV6-1,TRBD2,TRBJ2-1,NA,TGTGCCAGCAGCCCCGGTGGGAGGGCCTACAATGAGCAGTTCTTC,CASSPGGRAYNEQFF
TRBV5-6,TRBD2,TRBJ2-7,few,TGTGCCAGCAGCGGGTCGGGGGGGCCCTACGAGCAGTACTTC,CASSGSGGPYEQYF
TRBV9,NA,TRBJ2-7,NA,TGTGCCAGCAGCGTAGGGTCCAGCTCCTACGAGCAGTACTTC,CASSVGSSSYEQYF
TRBV7-9,TRBD2,TRBJ2-5,NA,TGTGCCAGCAGCCCCAGACTAGCGGGAGTCGAAGAGACCCAGTACTTC,CASSPRLAGVEETQYF
TRBV5-1,NA,TRBJ2-7,NA,TGCGCCAGCAGTGGAGGGACCGAGCAGTACTTC,CASSGGTEQYF
TRBV7-9,NA,TRBJ2-7,NA,TGTGCCAGCAGTGCGGGGAACACCTACGAGCAGTACTTC,CASSAGNTYEQYF
TRBV27,TRBD1,TRBJ2-6,NA,TGTGCCAGCAGTCCCGGGACAGGGGCTTCTGGGGCCAACGTCCTGACTTTC,CASSPGTGASGANVLTF
TRBV3-1,NA,TRBJ2-3,few,TGTGCCAGCAGCCAACCACAGGGACGGGGCACAGATACGCAGTATTTT,CASSQPQGRGTDTQYF
TRBV12-3/TRBV12-4,NA,TRBJ1-2,many,TGTGCCAGCACTAGTAACAGACACTATGGCTACACCTTC,CASTSNRHYGYTF
TRBV12-3/TRBV12-4,NA,TRBJ2-5,many,TGTGCCAGCAGTCTCGTAGAGGGCCTCCAAGAGACCCAGTACTTC,CASSLVEGLQETQYF
TRBV7-2,NA,TRBJ2-7,NA,TGTGCCAGCAGCAACCCCGGGGCGCCAAGCTCCTACGAGCAGTACTTC,CASSNPGAPSSYEQYF
TRBV24-1,TRBD1,TRBJ1-1,many,TGTGCCTCCAGGGACAGGGGGCTTAGGGTAGAAGCTTTCTTT,CASRDRGLRVEAFF
TRBV6-2/TRBV6-3,NA,TRBJ2-5,few,TGTGCCAGCAGTTACTCGCGACAGTCGCGGGGAGAGACCCAGTACTTC,CASSYSRQSRGETQYF
TRBV6-2/TRBV6-3,NA,TRBJ2-7,few,TGTGCCAGCAGTTCTCTAGTCTACTCCTCCTACGAGCAGTACTTC,CASSSLVYSSYEQYF
TRBV29-1,TRBD1,TRBJ1-1,many,TGCAGCGATAAGGACAGGGGCCCTCTGAACACTGAAGCTTTCTTT,CSDKDRGPLNTEAFF
TRBV7-9,TRBD2,TRBJ2-1,many,TGTGCCAGCAGCTCCGACCGCGGGAGATCCTACAATGAGCAGTTCTTC,CASSSDRGRSYNEQFF
TRBV4-3,NA,TRBJ2-3,NA,TGCGCCAGCAGCCAAGAATCACAGAGAGATACGCAGTATTTT,CASSQESQRDTQYF
TRBV28,NA,TRBJ2-7,NA,TGTGCCAGCACCCAGACAGGATCCTACGAGCAGTACTTC,CASTQTGSYEQYF
TRBV25-1,NA,TRBJ2-2,NA,TGTGCCAGCAGTGAATTTGGCCCCGGGGAGCTGTTTTTT,CASSEFGPGELFF
TRBV19,NA,TRBJ1-5,many,TGTGCCAGTACAGGGGCTAGCAATCAGCCCCAGCATTTT,CASTGASNQPQHF
TRBV7-2,TRBD1,TRBJ2-7,few,TGTGCCAGCAGCTTAAACAGGGGGAACCCCTACGAGCAGTACTTC,CASSLNRGNPYEQYF
TRBV2,TRBD2,TRBJ2-7,NA,TGTGCCGTTCTTCGTCGGACTAGCGGGACCTACGAGCAGTACTTC,CAVLRRTSGTYEQYF
TRBV5-1,TRBD1,TRBJ2-7,NA,TGCGCCAGCAGCTTTCAATGGGACAGGGGGGACGAGCAGTACTTC,CASSFQWDRGDEQYF
TRBV10-3,TRBD2,TRBJ2-7,few,TGTGCCATCAGCACACCGGGGGGGCGCGGGAGCGAGCAGTACTTC,CAISTPGGRGSEQYF
TRBV7-9,NA,TRBJ1-1,many,TGTGCCATATGGGCGGGATTGGGGACTGAAGCTTTCTTT,CAIWAGLGTEAFF
TRBV20-1,TRBD1,TRBJ1-3,NA,TGCAGTGCTTCCGGTACAGGGGAAAGTGGAAACACCATATATTTT,CSASGTGESGNTIYF